One and the same sample provided the 16 T cell receptor beta chains below, sequenced in a study of cytomegalovirus exposure and HLA in healthy donors. Primers for the PCR totalled 60 Vbeta and 13 Jbeta. The repertoire was sequenced with immunoSEQ multiplex PCR; TCRdb's copy has only in-frame clones and lacks some. The repertoire consists of 200,000 or so clones, with 80% to 85% occurring once and the leading ten covering less than 3%. Input material: PBMCs. These receptors all stem from a woman in her thirties or forties in good health and CMV-seronegative.

This clone was picked up one time. The chain is built from TRBV28 and TRBJ2-7; D might be TRBD2 (6 bases). V lost 5 bases to trimming and J lost 6 bases, with 11 bases between them. This CDR3 comprises 12 residues. CDR1 MDHEN and CDR2 SYDVKM come from the germline V gene. In DNA form, the CDR3 reads TGTGCCAGCAGTCGTGGGGGGAGCGAGCAGTACTTC. Translation: CASSRGGSEQYF.

J is TRBJ1-1 and V is TRBV19; TRBD1 might be the D (5 bases). CDR1 is LNHDA and CDR2 is SQIVND in the germline V gene (reference sequence). V lost 5 bases to trimming and J lost 2 bases, with 15 bases between them. This CDR3 region has 15 residues. CDR3 loop: CASSRQGERNTEAFF. The CDR3 nucleotides read TGTGCCAGTAGTCGCCAGGGTGAGAGAAACACTGAAGCTTTCTTT.

The chain joins TRBV29-1 to TRBJ1-2; D perhaps matches TRBD1 (6 bases). With 5 bases removed from V and 8 bases from J, the gap between germline ends came to 12 bases. CDR1 is SQVTM, CDR2 ANQGSEA, per germline. This CDR3 comprises 11 residues. The CDR3 coding sequence is TGCAGCGTTTACACAGGGTTCGGCTACACCTTC. This codes for CSVYTGFGYTF.

This chain links TRBV7-3 with TRBJ2-1; 8 nucleotides match TRBD2. The ends lost 2 bases at V and 7 bases at J; junction bases unmatched: 10. The CDR3 length is 16 residues. Germline V gene lookup returns CDR1 SGHTA and CDR2 FQGTGA. DNA for the CDR3: TGTGCCAGCAGCTTAGTTGGAGCGGGAGTCCGGAATGAGCAGTTCTTC. It translates to CASSLVGAGVRNEQFF.

The genes are TRBV19 and TRBJ1-1, with D possibly TRBD1 on 5 matching bases. The V and J ends lost 7 bases and 0 bases respectively, with 12 bases between them. CDR3 length: 14 amino acids. Germline assignment: CDR1 LNHDA and CDR2 SQIVND (reference sequence). Here the CDR3 reads CASTSRTLNTEAFF. The CDR3 nucleotides are TGTGCCAGTACTTCTCGGACACTGAACACTGAAGCTTTCTTT. The entire variable domain, with the rest obtained from reference TRBV19 and TRBJ1-1, is as follows: DGGITQSPKYLFRKEGQNVTLSCEQNLNHDAMYWYRQDPGQGLRLIYYSQIVNDFQKGDIAEGYSVSREKKESFPLTVTSAQKNPTAFYLCASTSRTLNTEAFFGQGTRLTVV.

The J gene is TRBJ2-4, the V gene TRBV5-6, with 13 positions matching TRBD2. CDR1 SGHDT and CDR2 YYEEEE come from the germline V gene. The V and J ends lost 4 bases and 1 base, in that order; junction bases with no gene match: 8. This CDR3 region has 18 residues. The CDR3 here is CASSLRTSGSRAKNIQYF. As DNA, the CDR3 is TGTGCCAGCAGCCTCAGGACTAGCGGGAGCCGGGCCAAAAACATTCAGTACTTC.

The chain recombines TRBV7-2 with TRBJ2-2; D uncertain. The CDR3 covers 11 residues. Germline V CDR1 and CDR2: SGHTA, FQGNSA. V lost 4 bases, J lost 8 bases, and 5 bases lay in between. CDR3 loop: CASSWLGELFF. The DNA of the CDR3 is TGTGCCAGCAGCTGGCTGGGGGAGCTGTTTTTT.

The chain joins TRBV5-6 to TRBJ2-2; TRBD2 agrees at 13 bases. Germline V gene data show CDR1 as SGHDT and CDR2 as YYEEEE. The CDR3 is made up of 16 amino acids. After removal of 4 bases from V and 5 bases from J, the junction contained 5 bases not matched to a gene. CDR3 in DNA: TGTGCCAGCAGCCTCGGACTAGCGGGAGTTACCGGGGAGCTGTTTTTT. Its protein product is CASSLGLAGVTGELFF.

The sample holds one count of this clone. The chain joins TRBV5-4 to TRBJ1-2, with no clear D. The CDR3 totals 14 residues. From germline, CDR1 is SGHNT and CDR2 YYREEE (reference sequence). Trimming removed 2 bases from V and 3 bases from J, with 11 bases in between. The CDR3 sequence: CASSFPFSHYGYTF. The CDR3 bases are TGTGCCAGCAGCTTCCCGTTTTCCCACTATGGCTACACCTTC.

V gene TRBV7-9 combines with J gene TRBJ1-4; D is unclear. The germline CDR1 and CDR2 sequences are SEHNR and FQNEAQ (reference sequence). V shed 5 bases and J shed 7 bases, with 17 bases lying between them. The CDR3 is 15 residues long. CDR3 DNA: TGTGCCAGCAGCCCCGGGAGCGGTACGGGTGAAAAACTGTTTTTT. Amino acids: CASSPGSGTGEKLFF.

The chain is built from TRBV29-1 and TRBJ1-1, with 10 bases identical to TRBD1. The V segment lost 8 bases and the J segment 8 bases; nucleotides outside the gene matches: 11. Germline V gives CDR1 SQVTM, CDR2 ANQGSEA. CDR3 length: 13 residues. This CDR3 is CSWGDRGRKEAFF. For the CDR3, the DNA is TGCAGCTGGGGTGACAGGGGGCGAAAGGAAGCTTTCTTT.

J is TRBJ2-5 and V is TRBV5-1, with TRBD2 as a possible D gene (5 bases). The CDR3 is 15 residues long. V was cut by 0 bases and J by 2 bases, with 11 bases left in between. Germline CDR1 is SGHRS and CDR2 is YFSETQ. In DNA form, the CDR3 reads TGCGCCAGCAGCTTGGCACAGACTATTCAAGAGACCCAGTACTTC. Protein: CASSLAQTIQETQYF.

The table lists this clone with a count of one. The V and J genes are TRBV20-1 and TRBJ2-1; D perhaps matches TRBD2 (6 bases). This CDR3 spans 11 amino acids. V dropped 6 bases and J dropped 12 bases, with 15 bases sitting between them. CDR1 DFQATT and CDR2 SNEGSKA come from the germline V gene (reference sequence). The CDR3 nucleotides are TGCAGTGCCCGAGGGAGGTCGGGGCAGTTCTTC. Translating it yields CSARGRSGQFF.

The chain carries TRBV7-3 and TRBJ2-1; D is possibly TRBD2 (6 bases). The CDR3 has 16 residues. Between the trimmed V and J ends, which lost 3 bases and 0 bases, there was a span of 12 bases. Looked up from germline, CDR1 is SGHTA and CDR2 is FQGTGA. The CDR3 reads CASSFHSGTSYNEQFF. DNA of the CDR3: TGTGCCAGCAGCTTTCATAGCGGAACCTCCTACAATGAGCAGTTCTTC. Complete variable domain (other parts from reference TRBV7-3 and TRBJ2-1): GAGVSQTPSNKVTEKGKYVELRCDPISGHTALYWYRQSLGQGPEFLIYFQGTGAADDSGLPNDRFFAVRPEGSVSTLKIQRTERGDSAVYLCASSFHSGTSYNEQFFGPGTRLTVL.

The V and J genes are TRBV27 and TRBJ1-1; D is perhaps TRBD1 (5 bases). The length of the CDR3 is 13 residues. Trimming stripped 4 bases from V and 10 bases from J, with 16 bases between. Germline V gene sequence: CDR1 MNHEY, CDR2 SMNVEV (reference sequence). The CDR3 loop is CASSSGTTFGAFF. The CDR3 nucleotides are TGTGCCAGCAGTTCGGGGACTACTTTTGGAGCTTTCTTT.

The chain is built from TRBV6-4 and TRBJ2-3; a possible D gene is TRBD2 (5 bases). CDR3 size: 14 residues. The germline V and J ends were trimmed by 5 bases and 0 bases, with 9 bases remaining between them. Germline V lookup: CDR1 MRHNA, CDR2 SNTAGT. CDR3 nucleotides: TGTGCCAGCAGTTCTAGCTTAAGCACAGATACGCAGTATTTT. It is translated as CASSSSLSTDTQYF.